This T cell receptor (beta chain) stems from a study of T cell responses to AZD1222 COVID-19 vaccine. Points from the study as a whole: Most donors were white British and more were female, and clonal diversity was possibly underestimated. It was only a handful of AZD1222 recipients who were seropositive at baseline.

Using immunoSEQ multiplex PCR, the repertoire was profiled, and TCRdb retains in-frame clones only, with some absent. The sample lists over 110,000 clones, almost 90% seen once, with 1.5% to 2% in the top ten. On this clone itself: Its antigen is currently unknown.

The CDR3 has 15 residues. V dropped 1 base and J dropped 3; count of bases not matched to a gene: 4. Germline lookup yields CDR1 SGHRS and CDR2 YFSETQ. This TCR was recovered from an adult who received the AZD1222 COVID-19 vaccine. This specimen consisted of peripheral blood, obtained 28 days after the second AZD1222 dose. This chain uses TRBV5-1 with TRBJ2-7, with 10 bases identical to TRBD2. This chain's CDR3 is CASSLSTSGVYEQYF. CDR3 nucleotide sequence: TGCGCCAGCAGCTTGTCAACTAGCGGGGTCTACGAGCAGTACTTC.